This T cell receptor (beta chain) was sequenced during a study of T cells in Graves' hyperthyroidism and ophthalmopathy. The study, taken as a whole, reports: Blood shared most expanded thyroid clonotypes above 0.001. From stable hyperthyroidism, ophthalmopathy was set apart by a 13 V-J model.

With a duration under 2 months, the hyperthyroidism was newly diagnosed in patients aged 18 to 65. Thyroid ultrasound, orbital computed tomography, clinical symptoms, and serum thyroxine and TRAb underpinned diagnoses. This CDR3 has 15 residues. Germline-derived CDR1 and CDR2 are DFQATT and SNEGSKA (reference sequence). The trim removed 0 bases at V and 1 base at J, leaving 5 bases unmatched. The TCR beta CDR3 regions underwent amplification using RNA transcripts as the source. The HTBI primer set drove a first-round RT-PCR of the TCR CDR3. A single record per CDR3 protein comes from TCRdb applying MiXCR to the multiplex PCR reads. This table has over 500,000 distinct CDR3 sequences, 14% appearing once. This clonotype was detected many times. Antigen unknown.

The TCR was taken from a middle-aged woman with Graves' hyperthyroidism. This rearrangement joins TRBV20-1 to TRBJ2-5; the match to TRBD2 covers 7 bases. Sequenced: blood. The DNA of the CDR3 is TGCAGTGCTAGAGATCTAGCGGCAACCCAAGAGACCCAGTACTTC. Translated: CSARDLAATQETQYF.